This T cell receptor (beta chain) appears in the sequencing data of a study of CD8 T cells in Susac syndrome. This CDR3 comprises 18 residues. Per germline, CDR1 LGHNA and CDR2 YNFKEQ. Trimming left V 1 base short and J 0 bases short, with 15 bases between. With random hexamers, reverse transcription was performed on about 0.5 to 1 ug of RNA. MiXCR, applied by TCRdb to the immunoSEQ multiplex PCR reads, yields one record per CDR3 protein. Of 65,000 to 95,000 distinct CDR3 sequences in the sample, around 94% were seen once. The sequenced sample consisted of CD8+ T cells from PBMCs. The clonotype was recovered from a human donor with Susac syndrome. The chain couples TRBV4-2 to TRBJ1-4; tentatively, D is TRBD1 (5 bases). The CDR3 loop reads CASSQGPTGGATNEKLFF. CDR3 DNA: TGTGCCAGCAGCCAAGGTCCCACCGGGGGGGCAACTAATGAAAAACTGTTTTTT.